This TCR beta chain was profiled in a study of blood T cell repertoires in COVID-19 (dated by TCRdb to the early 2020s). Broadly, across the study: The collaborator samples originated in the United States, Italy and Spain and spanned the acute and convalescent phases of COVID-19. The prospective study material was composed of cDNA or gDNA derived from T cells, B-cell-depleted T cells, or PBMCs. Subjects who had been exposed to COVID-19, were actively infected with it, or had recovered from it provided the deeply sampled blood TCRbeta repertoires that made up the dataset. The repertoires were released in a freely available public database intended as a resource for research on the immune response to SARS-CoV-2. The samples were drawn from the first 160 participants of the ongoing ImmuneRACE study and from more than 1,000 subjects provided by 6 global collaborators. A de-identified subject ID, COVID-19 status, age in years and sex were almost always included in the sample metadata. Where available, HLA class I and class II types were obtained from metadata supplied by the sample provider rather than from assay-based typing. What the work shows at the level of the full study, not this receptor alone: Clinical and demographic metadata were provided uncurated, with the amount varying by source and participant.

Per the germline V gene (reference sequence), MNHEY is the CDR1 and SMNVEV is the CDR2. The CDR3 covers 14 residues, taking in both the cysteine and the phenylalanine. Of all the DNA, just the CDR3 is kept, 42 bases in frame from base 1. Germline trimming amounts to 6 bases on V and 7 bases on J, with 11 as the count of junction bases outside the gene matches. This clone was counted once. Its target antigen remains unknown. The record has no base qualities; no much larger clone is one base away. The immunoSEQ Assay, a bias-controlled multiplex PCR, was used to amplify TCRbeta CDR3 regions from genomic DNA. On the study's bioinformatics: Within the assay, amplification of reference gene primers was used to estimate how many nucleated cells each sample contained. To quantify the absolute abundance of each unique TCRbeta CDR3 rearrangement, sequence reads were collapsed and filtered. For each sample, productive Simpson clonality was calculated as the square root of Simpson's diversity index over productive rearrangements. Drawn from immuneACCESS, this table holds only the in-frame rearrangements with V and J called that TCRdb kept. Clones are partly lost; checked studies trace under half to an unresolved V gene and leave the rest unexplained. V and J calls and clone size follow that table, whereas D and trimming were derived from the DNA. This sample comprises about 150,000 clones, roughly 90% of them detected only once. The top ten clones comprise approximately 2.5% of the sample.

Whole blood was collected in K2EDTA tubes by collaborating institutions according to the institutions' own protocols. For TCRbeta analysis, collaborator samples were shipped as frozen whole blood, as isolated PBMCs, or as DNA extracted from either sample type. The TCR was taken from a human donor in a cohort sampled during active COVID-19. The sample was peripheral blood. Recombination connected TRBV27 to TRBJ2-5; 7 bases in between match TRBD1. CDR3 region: CASSFQRGHGTQYF. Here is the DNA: TGTGCCAGCAGCTTTCAGAGGGGGCACGGGACCCAGTACTTC.